This is a list of T cell receptor beta chains from one sample in a study of blood T cells in healthy people across ages. TCRdb re-derived calls from the 5' RACE reads in MiXCR, one entry per CDR3 protein. The profile shows about 1.5 million distinct CDR3 sequences, approximately 42% of them singletons. The sample was blood. The receptors originated from a woman between 18 and 29 years old in good health. Both conserved end residues are part of each CDR3. D genes are given only for firm matches. Size is omitted from some rows. Given values are once, few, many or a class for expanded clones.

cdr3_nt: TGCGCCAGCAGATCGACTAGTGTAGGCGAGACCCAGTACTTC; cdr3_aa: CASRSTSVGETQYF; j_call: TRBJ2-5; d_call: NA; clone_size: NA; v_call: TRBV5-1
cdr3_nt: TGTGCCAGCAGATCCCAACATAACTATGGCTACACCTTC; cdr3_aa: CASRSQHNYGYTF; j_call: TRBJ1-2; d_call: NA; clone_size: NA; v_call: TRBV6-4
cdr3_nt: TGTGCCAGCGGAACTCTCCGACTAGCGCAGACAGATACGCAGTATTTT; cdr3_aa: CASGTLRLAQTDTQYF; j_call: TRBJ2-3; d_call: TRBD2; clone_size: NA; v_call: TRBV27
cdr3_nt: TGTGCCAGCAACCTGATGGTGGGGGCAATGACTGAAGCTTTCTTT; cdr3_aa: CASNLMVGAMTEAFF; j_call: TRBJ1-1; d_call: NA; clone_size: NA; v_call: TRBV6-1
cdr3_nt: TGTGCCAGCAGCTTAGGCCCCTACAGGGTTTGGGAAGCTTTCTTT; cdr3_aa: CASSLGPYRVWEAFF; j_call: TRBJ1-1; d_call: NA; clone_size: few; v_call: TRBV7-8
cdr3_nt: TGTGCCAGCAGCCGCCGGGACACTAGCACAGATACGCAGTATTTT; cdr3_aa: CASSRRDTSTDTQYF; j_call: TRBJ2-3; d_call: NA; clone_size: few; v_call: TRBV28
cdr3_nt: TGTGCCAGCAGTTTAGTTCCTCAGCCCCAGCATTTT; cdr3_aa: CASSLVPQPQHF; j_call: TRBJ1-5; d_call: NA; clone_size: NA; v_call: TRBV12-3/TRBV12-4
cdr3_nt: TGCAGTGCTAGAGCCCAGACAGGAGACTATGGCTACACCTTC; cdr3_aa: CSARAQTGDYGYTF; j_call: TRBJ1-2; d_call: NA; clone_size: NA; v_call: TRBV20-1
cdr3_nt: TGCAGTGCTAGAGGCCCGGTGGAGTTGGCTTTCTTT; cdr3_aa: CSARGPVELAFF; j_call: TRBJ1-1; d_call: NA; clone_size: NA; v_call: TRBV20-1
cdr3_nt: TGTGCCAGCAGCTCCATAGCGGGAGGGCCGGGAGAGACCCAGTACTTC; cdr3_aa: CASSSIAGGPGETQYF; j_call: TRBJ2-5; d_call: TRBD2; clone_size: few; v_call: TRBV7-2